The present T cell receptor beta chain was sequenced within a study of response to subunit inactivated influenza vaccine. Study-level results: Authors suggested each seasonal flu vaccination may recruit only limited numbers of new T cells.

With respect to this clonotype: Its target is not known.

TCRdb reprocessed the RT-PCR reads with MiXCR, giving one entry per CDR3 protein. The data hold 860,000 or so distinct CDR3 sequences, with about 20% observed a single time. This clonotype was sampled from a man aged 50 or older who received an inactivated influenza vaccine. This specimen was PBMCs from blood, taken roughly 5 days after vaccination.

For the CDR3, the DNA is TGTGCCAGCAGCGCCCGGGAGCGGAAGAGATCCTACGAGCAGTACTTC. Encoded protein: CASSARERKRSYEQYF. V usage is TRBV11-2 and J usage is TRBJ2-7, with D maybe TRBD2 (6 bases). V gave up 5 bases and J gave up 1 base, with 18 bases separating them. Germline CDR1 SGHAT, CDR2 FQNNGV. The CDR3 is 16 amino acids.